This passage covers 26 T cell receptor beta chains from one sample sequenced in a study of cytomegalovirus exposure and HLA in healthy donors. PCR amplification relied on 60 Vbeta primers (plus 13 Jbeta primers). Some clones are missing from TCRdb's copy, which holds only in-frame ones; the method was immunoSEQ multiplex PCR. This table holds 150,000 to 200,000 clones, 60% to 85% found once. Sequencing used PBMCs. These receptors were obtained from a female donor in good health and CMV-seronegative.

This chain links TRBV29-1 with TRBJ2-6; unclear D gene. V lost 7 bases, J lost 1 base, and 5 bases lay in between. The CDR3 extends over 12 amino acids. Germline V gene data show CDR1 as SQVTM and CDR2 as ANQGSEA. The CDR3 nucleotides are TGCAGCGCGGGTTCTGGGGCCAACGTCCTGACTTTC. Translating it yields CSAGSGANVLTF.

This chain links TRBV29-1 with TRBJ1-1; TRBD1 matches at 12 bases. The junction had 5 bases not matched to a gene; V was cut back by 3 bases and J by 12 bases. CDR1 and CDR2 (germline): SQVTM, ANQGSEA. CDR3 length equals 12 residues. The CDR3 DNA follows: TGCAGCGTTGAGGGACAGGGGGCCAACTCTTTCTTT. Its translation is CSVEGQGANSFF.

This chain links TRBV30 with TRBJ2-1; TRBD1 is a possible D gene (6 bases). Trimming removed 8 bases at V and 6 bases at J, with 23 bases between. CDR3 length equals 15 residues. Germline V gives CDR1 GTSNPN, CDR2 SVGIG (reference sequence). The DNA for the CDR3 is TGTGCCCAGCTCAGGGGAAGGAGTGGGTTCAATGAGCAGTTCTTC. This encodes CAQLRGRSGFNEQFF.

The chain combines TRBV9 with TRBJ2-7; 9 positions match TRBD1. This CDR3 is 14 amino acids long. V trimming: 3 bases; J trimming: 6 bases; junction bases outside the gene matches: 7. Germline CDR1 and CDR2: SGDLS and YYNGEE. The CDR3 protein is CASSAWGQGPEQYF. The CDR3 DNA reads as TGTGCCAGCAGCGCGTGGGGACAGGGACCCGAGCAGTACTTC.

This sequence joins TRBV28 and TRBJ2-3; TRBD2 aligns across 11 bases. The CDR3 extends over 15 amino acids. V dropped 6 bases and J dropped 2; count of bases not matched to a gene: 4. Germline CDR1 and CDR2: MDHEN and SYDVKM. CDR3 sequence reads: CASSVAGGYTDTQYF. The CDR3 DNA reads TGTGCCAGCAGCGTAGCGGGGGGGTACACAGATACGCAGTATTTT.

The chain links TRBV27 to TRBJ1-1; TRBD1 matches 8 bases. Germline CDR1 MNHEY, CDR2 SMNVEV (reference sequence). This CDR3 spans 16 amino acids. J lost 1 base, V lost 4 bases, and 8 bases had no gene match. The CDR3 sequence: CASSSYRGRRNTEAFF. The CDR3 nucleotides are TGTGCCAGCAGTTCCTACAGGGGGAGGAGGAACACTGAAGCTTTCTTT.

The chain combines TRBV5-1 with TRBJ2-2; D is possibly TRBD1 (5 bases). The ends were cut back, 0 bases at V and 5 bases at J, with 11 bases in the middle. This CDR3 contains 15 residues. Germline loops: CDR1 SGHRS, CDR2 YFSETQ. The CDR3 DNA reads TGCGCCAGCAGCTTGGCTGGGGCTAGAACCGGGGAGCTGTTTTTT. It is translated as CASSLAGARTGELFF.

Concerning this clone: At one boundary the junction diverges from the germline segment, which might be a read error. The chain is built from TRBV7-9 and TRBJ1-3, with TRBD1 as a possible D gene (6 bases). This CDR3 has 15 amino acids. The germline gives CDR1 SEHNR, CDR2 FQNEAQ (reference sequence). The CDR3 DNA reads as TGTTCCAGCAGCTTAGTTACAGGGAAGAGAAACACCATATATTTT. Encoded protein: CSSSLVTGKRNTIYF.

The gene calls are TRBV2 and TRBJ1-5, with 8 bases identical to TRBD1. Germline V lookup: CDR1 SNHLY, CDR2 FYNNEI. After removal of 6 bases from V and 1 base from J, the junction contained 2 bases not matched to a gene. This CDR3 is 14 amino acids long. Written as DNA, the CDR3 is TGTGCCAGCAGCCGACAGGGGAGCAATCAGCCCCAGCATTTT. This encodes CASSRQGSNQPQHF.

The CDR3 sequence: CASSPIDTGELFF. DNA for the CDR3: TGTGCCAGCAGCCCAATTGACACCGGGGAGCTGTTTTTT. V gene TRBV7-3 combines with J gene TRBJ2-2; no reliable D call. Trimming took off 5 bases at V and 3 bases at J, with 7 bases between the two ends. This CDR3 has 13 residues. From germline, CDR1 is SGHTA and CDR2 FQGTGA.

This clone appeared a few times. The chain couples TRBV30 to TRBJ2-3, with 13 bases fitting TRBD2. Germline CDR1 GTSNPN, CDR2 SVGIG (reference sequence). Trimming cost V 3 bases and J 6 bases; bases outside gene matches: 6. CDR3 length equals 15 residues. As DNA, the CDR3 is TGTGCCTGGAGCCCTACTAGCGGGGGGGCCGATACGCAGTATTTT. This encodes CAWSPTSGGADTQYF. Filled out from reference TRBV30 and TRBJ2-3, the complete variable domain reads SQTIHQWPATLVQPVGSPLSLECTVEGTSNPNLYWYRQAAGRGLQLLFYSVGIGQISSEVPQNLSASRPQDRQFILSSKKLLLSDSGFYLCAWSPTSGGADTQYFGPGTRLTVL.

This chain joins TRBV27 and TRBJ2-1; TRBD2 agrees at 12 bases. Germline CDR1 MNHEY, CDR2 SMNVEV (reference sequence). V shed 2 bases and J 11 bases; nucleotides not matched to a gene: 10. The CDR3 has 16 residues. The CDR3 bases are TGTGCCAGCAGTTTAAAGGCCCAACTAGCGGGGGGTCAGCAGTTCTTC. It codes for CASSLKAQLAGGQQFF.

The chain couples TRBV10-3 to TRBJ2-7; 11 nucleotides line up with TRBD1. V dropped 7 bases and J dropped 5; count of bases not matched to a gene: 7. CDR3 size: 14 residues. Germline CDR1 and CDR2: ENHRY and SYGVKD. In DNA form, the CDR3 reads TGTGCCATCAATTCGGACAGGGGGCAACACGAGCAGTACTTC. It is translated as CAINSDRGQHEQYF.

The gene calls are TRBV6-5 and TRBJ1-1; D not certain. Germline CDR1 MNHEY, CDR2 SVGAGI. The V end lost 8 bases, the J end lost 0 bases, and 10 bases lay between the germline ends. The CDR3 is made up of 13 amino acids. CDR3 residues: CASGYSMNTEAFF. DNA for the CDR3: TGTGCCAGCGGATACAGTATGAACACTGAAGCTTTCTTT.

The chain has TRBV19 and TRBJ2-1; 14 nucleotides align to TRBD2. The germline V gene has CDR1 LNHDA and CDR2 SQIVND (reference sequence). The CDR3 runs 14 residues. With V trimmed by 10 bases and J by 6 bases, 5 bases remained unmatched. Written as DNA, the CDR3 is TGTGCCACCAGTGGGACTAGCGGGAGCAATGAGCAGTTCTTC. Translating gives CATSGTSGSNEQFF.

The rearrangement joins TRBV19 to TRBJ1-6; tentative D call: TRBD1 (5 bases). CDR1 is LNHDA and CDR2 is SQIVND in the germline V gene (reference sequence). The CDR3 is 13 amino acids. Between the trimmed V and J ends, which lost 4 bases and 6 bases, there was a span of 7 bases. The CDR3 DNA is TGTGCCAGTAGTACACAGGTTAATTCACCCCTCCACTTT. Translation gives CASSTQVNSPLHF.

This clone was detected a few times. CDR3 coding DNA: TGTGCCAGCTCACCACAGGGACAGAGCTCCTACGAGCAGTACTTC. Amino acid sequence: CASSPQGQSSYEQYF. The V gene is TRBV18, the J gene TRBJ2-7; 7 bases match TRBD1. CDR1 and CDR2 from the germline V gene are KGHSH and LQKENI. CDR3 length: 15 residues. Trimming at V came to 1 base and at J to 0 bases, leaving 3 bases not matched to a gene. The full variable domain, in which reference TRBV18 and TRBJ2-7 provide the parts outside the CDR3, is NAGVMQNPRHLVRRRGQEARLRCSPMKGHSHVYWYRQLPEEGLKFMVYLQKENIIDESGMPKERFSAEFPKEGPSILRIQQVVRGDSAAYFCASSPQGQSSYEQYFGPGTRLTVT.

The chain uses TRBV2 and TRBJ2-2, with 8 bases fitting TRBD2. This CDR3 comprises 14 residues. CDR1 and CDR2 from the germline V gene are SNHLY and FYNNEI. The J segment lost 5 bases and the V segment lost 9 bases, leaving 8 bases of the junction unmatched. CDR3: CARKRLAGTGELFF. The CDR3 DNA reads TGTGCCAGAAAAAGGCTAGCGGGTACCGGGGAGCTGTTTTTT.

The chain carries TRBV5-4 and TRBJ2-2; 12 bases are a match to TRBD2. CDR1 is SGHNT and CDR2 is YYREEE in the germline V gene (reference sequence). V shed 0 bases, J shed 3 bases, and the junction held 6 bases outside the gene matches. The CDR3 contains 18 residues. CDR3 DNA: TGTGCCAGCAGCTTGGTTCCTAGCGGGAGGGGCTACACCGGGGAGCTGTTTTTT. Amino acid sequence: CASSLVPSGRGYTGELFF.

V is TRBV21-1 and J is TRBJ2-5; the D call in the table, TRBD2, was not verified against the DNA. TRBV21-1 represents a pseudogene. The CDR3 runs to 16 residues. The CDR3 loop is CASSKAGWVAGETQYF. DNA of the CDR3: TGTGCCAGCAGCAAAGCGGGGTGGGTAGCGGGCGAGACCCAGTACTTC.

This clone has more than one count but fewer than ten. The gene calls are TRBV28 and TRBJ2-7; 8 positions match TRBD1. V gave up 5 bases and J gave up 5 bases; unmatched junction bases: 14. The CDR3 contains 16 residues. The germline V gene encodes CDR1 MDHEN and CDR2 SYDVKM. The CDR3 sequence is CASSNMQGAPYDEQYF. The CDR3 region has the DNA TGTGCCAGCAGTAATATGCAGGGGGCCCCGTACGACGAGCAGTACTTC.

Here the CDR3 reads CASSSGQGVYGYTF. CDR3 sequence (DNA): TGTGCCAGCAGCTCGGGACAGGGGGTCTATGGCTACACCTTC. This sequence joins TRBV5-4 and TRBJ1-2, with 11 nucleotides matching TRBD1. The CDR3 extends over 14 amino acids. Germline values: CDR1 SGHNT, CDR2 YYREEE (reference sequence). V was pared by 3 bases and J by 4 bases, with 2 bases of the junction left unmatched. The full variable domain, rest sourced from reference TRBV5-4 and TRBJ1-2, is ETGVTQSPTHLIKTRGQQVTLRCSSQSGHNTVSWYQQALGQGPQFIFQYYREEENGRGNFPPRFSGLQFPNYSSELNVNALELDDSALYLCASSSGQGVYGYTFGSGTRLTVV.

This clone was observed at least ten times. The rearrangement uses TRBV9 and TRBJ1-1, with unresolved D. Germline CDR1 reads SGDLS; CDR2 reads YYNGEE. Deletions cut 0 bases from V and 1 base from J, with 7 bases between. CDR3 length equals 14 residues. The CDR3 is CASSVAGKNTEAFF. CDR3 DNA sequence: TGTGCCAGCAGCGTAGCGGGAAAGAACACTGAAGCTTTCTTT.

The CDR3 DNA sequence: TGTGCCAGCAGCCCGAGGGGGACAGGGAACACTGAAGCTTTCTTT. It yields the protein CASSPRGTGNTEAFF. The chain is built from TRBV5-5 and TRBJ1-1; 8 nucleotides agree with TRBD1. Trimming took 4 bases from V and 1 from J; bases not matched to a gene: 6. The germline V gene has CDR1 SGHKS and CDR2 YYEKEE (reference sequence). This CDR3 comprises 15 residues.

This chain links TRBV19 with TRBJ1-5; unclear D gene. Trimming cost V 4 bases and J 2 bases, with 15 bases left between them. Germline-derived CDR1 and CDR2 are LNHDA and SQIVND (reference sequence). The CDR3 spans 16 residues. CDR3 in amino acids: CASSTRHDQGNQPQHF. DNA for the CDR3: TGTGCCAGTAGTACCCGACATGACCAAGGCAATCAGCCCCAGCATTTT.

This clone showed up just once. The chain carries TRBV28 and TRBJ2-1; possible D gene TRBD2, 6 bases. V was clipped by 6 bases and J by 5 bases, with 20 bases between them. The CDR3 runs to 16 residues. Germline values: CDR1 MDHEN, CDR2 SYDVKM. As DNA, the CDR3 is TGTGCCAGCAGCCCCTTCGTATCCGGGGGTAACAATGAGCAGTTCTTC. Translated, it gives CASSPFVSGGNNEQFF.